Listed below are T cell receptor beta chains from one sample, sequenced in a study of cytomegalovirus exposure and HLA in healthy donors. Only in-frame clones appear in the TCRdb table, and some are missing; sequencing was by immunoSEQ multiplex PCR. The table includes 100,000 to 150,000 clones, about three quarters detected once. The sequenced sample consisted of PBMCs. The receptor source for this set is a man aged 30 to 39 in good health and CMV-seronegative. CDR3s include the opening cysteine and the closing phenylalanine or tryptophan. The D gene is left open where the match is weak. Rows may omit the clone size; those that give it use once, few, many or a size class.

size	D	V	J	CDR3	DNA
once	-	TRBV5-8	TRBJ1-1	CASSLGGVTEAFF	TGTGCCAGCAGCCTTGGGGGCGTCACTGAAGCTTTCTTT
-	-	TRBV27	TRBJ2-5	CASSMRTQETQYF	TGTGCCAGCAGTATGAGGACACAAGAGACCCAGTACTTC
few	-	TRBV7-3	TRBJ1-3	CASSLIPGGNTIYF	TGTGCCAGCAGCTTAATCCCGGGAGGAAACACCATATATTTT
few	TRBD2	TRBV5-1	TRBJ2-1	CASSLELAGGSNEQFF	TGCGCCAGCAGCTTGGAACTAGCGGGGGGGAGTAATGAGCAGTTCTTC
-	-	TRBV5-4	TRBJ2-7	CASSFGQSLNEQYF	TGTGCCAGCAGCTTTGGGCAGAGCCTAAACGAGCAGTACTTC
-	-	TRBV6-1	TRBJ2-7	CASSSGLRSSYEQYF	TGTGCCAGCAGTTCCGGACTCAGGAGCTCCTACGAGCAGTACTTC
few	-	TRBV2	TRBJ1-4	CASSEEREREKLFF	TGTGCCAGCAGTGAGGAGAGGGAGAGGGAAAAACTGTTTTTT
-	TRBD1	TRBV7-9	TRBJ1-6	CASSLRTVTGSVSPLHF	TGTGCCAGCAGCTTAAGAACGGTGACAGGGAGCGTGTCACCCCTCCACTTT
few	TRBD1	TRBV6-1	TRBJ2-7	CASSDTAGTGSHEQYF	TGTGCCAGCAGTGACACCGCCGGGACAGGGTCCCACGAGCAGTACTTC
once	TRBD2	TRBV9	TRBJ2-3	CASSVGSGGTDTQYF	TGTGCCAGCAGCGTAGGTAGCGGGGGGACCGATACGCAGTATTTT
few	-	TRBV5-1	TRBJ2-2	CASSPHRDRSTGELFF	TGCGCCAGCAGCCCACACAGGGATCGGAGCACCGGGGAGCTGTTTTTT
once	-	TRBV5-6	TRBJ2-7	CASSLMGVYEQYF	TGTGCCAGCAGCTTGATGGGAGTGTACGAGCAGTACTTC
-	-	TRBV19	TRBJ1-4	CASSITGKDEKLFF	TGTGCCAGTAGTATCACAGGGAAGGATGAAAAACTGTTTTTT
-	TRBD1	TRBV18	TRBJ1-6	CASSPIGTGNSPLHF	TGTGCCAGCTCACCTATCGGGACAGGTAATTCACCCCTCCACTTT
-	TRBD1	TRBV6-1	TRBJ2-7	CASSHRGSYSYEQYF	TGTGCCAGCAGTCACAGGGGGTCATACTCCTACGAGCAGTACTTC
-	-	TRBV9	TRBJ1-1	CASSPTVNTEAFF	TGTGCCAGCAGCCCGACAGTGAACACTGAAGCTTTCTTT
-	-	TRBV6-1	TRBJ2-1	CASGSTGLEQFF	TGTGCCAGCGGGTCTACAGGGCTGGAGCAGTTCTTC
-	-	TRBV11-3	TRBJ2-7	CASSLTRNYEQYF	TGTGCCAGCAGCTTGACTCGGAATTACGAGCAGTACTTC
-	-	TRBV7-2	TRBJ2-5	CASSLDTGSTQETQYF	TGTGCCAGCAGCTTAGATACAGGGAGCACCCAAGAGACCCAGTACTTC
-	-	TRBV4-1	TRBJ1-3	CASTQAAGPGNTIYF	TGCGCCAGCACGCAGGCCGCGGGACCTGGAAACACCATATATTTT
-	TRBD1	TRBV5-6	TRBJ1-3	CASLSLWDRGRSGNTIYF	TGTGCCAGCTTAAGCTTGTGGGACAGGGGGCGTTCTGGAAACACCATATATTTT
-	-	TRBV15	TRBJ1-1	CATSRILTGTEAFF	TGTGCCACCAGCAGGATCCTCACAGGGACTGAAGCTTTCTTT
-	TRBD1	TRBV5-1	TRBJ2-7	CASSLAGTGAYEQYF	TGCGCCAGCAGCTTGGCCGGGACAGGGGCCTACGAGCAGTACTTC
-	-	TRBV18	TRBJ2-3	CASSPAPLTDTQYF	TGTGCCAGCTCACCGGCCCCCCTCACAGATACGCAGTATTTT
few	-	TRBV5-6	TRBJ2-7	CASSLAGVYYEQYF	TGTGCCAGCAGCTTGGCGGGGGTCTACTACGAGCAGTACTTC
-	TRBD1	TRBV4-3	TRBJ2-3	CASSQGVQGVDTQYF	TGCGCCAGCAGCCAAGGAGTACAGGGGGTTGATACGCAGTATTTT
-	-	TRBV6-5	TRBJ1-2	CASSGDTNYGYTF	TGTGCCAGCAGTGGGGACACCAACTATGGCTACACCTTC
-	-	TRBV6-1	TRBJ2-3	CASHSPERADTQYF	TGTGCCAGCCATTCCCCAGAGCGGGCAGATACGCAGTATTTT
-	TRBD1	TRBV7-7	TRBJ2-7	CASSLAQGREQYF	TGTGCTAGCAGCTTAGCACAGGGGCGCGAGCAGTACTTC
-	TRBD1	TRBV7-3	TRBJ1-2	CASSMRTGDGYTF	TGTGCCAGCAGCATGAGGACAGGGGATGGCTACACCTTC
-	TRBD1	TRBV10-3	TRBJ2-7	CAAGQGYLSYEQYF	TGTGCCGCTGGACAGGGTTACCTCTCCTACGAGCAGTACTTC
-	-	TRBV2	TRBJ2-1	CASSVRDRATYNEQFF	TGTGCCAGCAGTGTGCGGGACAGAGCAACCTACAATGAGCAGTTCTTC
-	-	TRBV11-2	TRBJ1-1	CASSERTGQGEAFF	TGTGCCAGCAGCGAACGAACAGGGCAGGGTGAAGCTTTCTTT
few	-	TRBV7-2	TRBJ2-5	CASRGGRVQETQYF	TGTGCCAGCAGGGGGGGTCGGGTCCAAGAGACCCAGTACTTC
-	TRBD1	TRBV6-1	TRBJ1-6	CASRGQWYSPLHF	TGTGCCAGCAGGGGACAGTGGTATTCACCCCTCCACTTT